The 18 T cell receptor beta chains listed next were all sequenced from one sample in a study of cytomegalovirus exposure and HLA in healthy donors. The primer mix had 60 Vbeta and 13 Jbeta primers. TCRdb's copy holds only in-frame clones and misses some; the assay was immunoSEQ multiplex PCR. The top ten clones hold almost 2% of a sample with 150,000 to 200,000 clones, roughly 90% of them seen once. The source material was PBMCs. Source of these receptors: a woman younger than 30 in good health and CMV-seronegative.

V gene TRBV13 combines with J gene TRBJ1-1; D uncertain. Per germline, CDR1 PRHDT and CDR2 FYEKMQ (reference sequence). The CDR3 extends over 12 amino acids. The ends were cut back, 5 bases at V and 6 bases at J, with 10 bases in the middle. In DNA form, the CDR3 reads TGTGCCAGCAGCACCGCTAAAGCTGAAGCTTTCTTT. As protein: CASSTAKAEAFF.

The CDR3: CASSPQLRDRGTYNEQFF. For the CDR3, the DNA is TGTGCCAGCAGCCCTCAGCTTCGGGACAGGGGGACCTACAATGAGCAGTTCTTC. The rearrangement links TRBV7-9 to TRBJ2-1, with 11 bases that match TRBD1. Germline V gene sequence: CDR1 SEHNR, CDR2 FQNEAQ (reference sequence). V shed 5 bases, J shed 2 bases, and the junction held 11 bases outside the gene matches. The CDR3 consists of 18 residues.

The chain carries TRBV6-1 and TRBJ1-1, with D possibly being TRBD1 (6 bases). The CDR3 has 13 residues. The V gene's germline CDR1 is MNHNS and CDR2 SASEGT. V was shortened by 10 bases and J by 0 bases, with 12 bases between the two germline ends. CDR3 loop: CAIKDSMNTEAFF. CDR3 nucleotides: TGTGCCATAAAGGACAGTATGAACACTGAAGCTTTCTTT.

V is TRBV19 and J is TRBJ1-2, with 9 bases fitting TRBD1. The CDR3 has 11 amino acids. V shed 11 bases and J 2 bases; nucleotides not matched to a gene: 0. Per the germline V gene, CDR1 is LNHDA and CDR2 is SQIVND (reference sequence). The CDR3 DNA reads as TGTGCCGGACAGGGGAACTATGGCTACACCTTC. Translation: CAGQGNYGYTF.

The chain uses TRBV29-1 and TRBJ2-1, with 7 bases matching TRBD1. V lost 7 bases and J lost 10; bases outside the gene matches: 10. The CDR3 sequence is 12 residues long. Per the germline V gene, CDR1 is SQVTM and CDR2 is ANQGSEA. CDR3 sequence: CSAAPTGVEQFF. The CDR3 nucleotides read TGCAGCGCCGCCCCCACAGGGGTCGAGCAGTTCTTC.

The chain carries TRBV5-4 and TRBJ2-7; TRBD2 aligns across 7 bases. V lost 3 bases to trimming and J lost 6 bases; unmatched junction nucleotides: 15. This CDR3 has 16 residues. CDR1 is SGHNT, CDR2 YYREEE, per germline (reference sequence). The CDR3 DNA follows: TGTGCCAGCAGCTCTGGGGGGGAACTAGTCCCCCGCGAGCAGTACTTC. It translates to CASSSGGELVPREQYF.

This chain joins TRBV7-6 and TRBJ2-1; a weak D match, TRBD1 (5 bases). With 5 bases removed from V and 2 bases from J, the gap between germline ends came to 10 bases. This CDR3 region has 14 residues. Germline V gene lookup returns CDR1 SGHVS and CDR2 FNYEAQ. The CDR3 coding sequence is TGTGCCAGCAGCGGACACCGGACCTACAATGAGCAGTTCTTC. Translation: CASSGHRTYNEQFF.

The J gene is TRBJ1-2, the V gene TRBV7-9, with D tentatively TRBD1 (5 bases). The CDR3 is made up of 12 amino acids. V shed 2 bases and J shed 5 bases, with 6 bases lying between them. Germline V gives CDR1 SEHNR, CDR2 FQNEAQ (reference sequence). In DNA, the CDR3 is TGTGCCAGCAGCTTACAGGGTTATGGCTACACCTTC. It translates to CASSLQGYGYTF.

The rearrangement links TRBV9 to TRBJ2-5; TRBD1 matches at 10 bases. With the DNA end fitting TRBJ2-7 better, the J assignment may be wrong. This CDR3 is built from 16 residues. Germline-derived CDR1 and CDR2 are SGDLS and YYNGEE. CDR3: CASSVAERTGGYEQYF. CDR3 DNA sequence: TGTGCCAGCAGCGTAGCAGAAAGGACAGGGGGCTACGAGCAGTACTTC.

This chain uses TRBV7-8 with TRBJ1-3; TRBD1 matches 7 bases. V lost 0 bases and J lost 2; bases outside the gene matches: 4. The CDR3 spans 16 residues. CDR1 and CDR2 from the germline V gene are SGHVS and FQNEAQ. The CDR3: CASSLAYRGTGNTIYF. The CDR3 DNA follows: TGTGCCAGCAGCTTAGCATACAGGGGTACTGGAAACACCATATATTTT.

The chain couples TRBV7-3 to TRBJ2-1; 7 bases fit TRBD2. The CDR3 has 19 amino acids. V lost 2 bases, J lost 1 base, and 14 bases stayed unmatched. Germline V gene sequence: CDR1 SGHTA, CDR2 FQGTGA. Here the CDR3 DNA reads TGTGCCAGCAGCTTATTGGGGGTAGTGGCGGGAGATTCCTACAATGAGCAGTTCTTC. This codes for CASSLLGVVAGDSYNEQFF.

V is TRBV30 and J is TRBJ2-1, with D unclear. The CDR3 spans 13 residues. The germline V gene has CDR1 GTSNPN and CDR2 SVGIG (reference sequence). With 5 bases removed from V and 1 base from J, the gap between germline ends came to 9 bases. The CDR3 sequence is CAWVPISYNEQFF. The CDR3 coding sequence is TGTGCCTGGGTTCCTATATCCTACAATGAGCAGTTCTTC.

The rearrangement links TRBV29-1 to TRBJ2-1, with 11 bases fitting TRBD2. Unmatched junction bases numbered 7, after V lost 7 bases and J lost 5 bases. This CDR3 region has 14 residues. Germline CDR1 and CDR2: SQVTM and ANQGSEA. The CDR3 sequence: CSGLGLAVHNEQFF. For the CDR3, the DNA is TGCAGCGGTCTGGGACTAGCGGTGCACAATGAGCAGTTCTTC.

The genes are TRBV5-4 and TRBJ2-2; D may be TRBD2 (5 bases). Germline values: CDR1 SGHNT, CDR2 YYREEE (reference sequence). This CDR3 spans 14 amino acids. Trimming took 0 bases from V and 4 from J, leaving 7 bases between them. The CDR3 bases are TGTGCCAGCAGCTTGGACCTAGCCACCGGGGAGCTGTTTTTT. This gives the protein CASSLDLATGELFF.

The chain joins TRBV2 to TRBJ1-1; 9 positions agree with TRBD1. Germline-derived CDR1 and CDR2 are SNHLY and FYNNEI. V lost 5 bases, J lost 2 bases, and 6 bases stayed unmatched. The CDR3 covers 15 residues. The CDR3 loop is CASSSRGQGNTEAFF. The CDR3 bases are TGTGCCAGCAGTTCGCGGGGACAGGGAAACACTGAAGCTTTCTTT.

The chain is built from TRBV7-2 and TRBJ2-7, with 10 bases identical to TRBD1. The V segment lost 5 bases and the J segment 4 bases; nucleotides outside the gene matches: 2. Per the germline V gene, CDR1 is SGHTA and CDR2 is FQGNSA. The CDR3 contains 13 residues. CDR3 nucleotides: TGTGCCAGCAGCCGGACAGGGGGATACGAGCAGTACTTC. Amino acids: CASSRTGGYEQYF.

This clone has a single count. The chain is built from TRBV27 and TRBJ2-2, with a weak D call TRBD2 (5 bases). The V gene's germline CDR1 is MNHEY and CDR2 SMNVEV (reference sequence). The V gene lost 3 bases and the J gene lost 4 bases, with 15 bases spanning the gap. The CDR3 covers 16 residues. The chain's CDR3 is CASSFLSRLSTGELFF. For the CDR3, the DNA is TGTGCCAGCAGTTTTCTCAGCAGACTAAGCACCGGGGAGCTGTTTTTT.

V gene TRBV5-1 combines with J gene TRBJ1-3; D may be TRBD1 (5 bases). This CDR3 is built from 17 residues. CDR1 is SGHRS and CDR2 is YFSETQ in the germline V gene. V was cut by 2 bases and J by 3 bases, with 18 bases left in between. CDR3 in amino acids: CASSLAPPGTNGNTIYF. Written as DNA, the CDR3 is TGCGCCAGCAGCTTAGCCCCCCCCGGGACTAATGGAAACACCATATATTTT.